These 9 T cell receptor beta chains originate from one sample sequenced in a study of cytomegalovirus exposure and HLA in healthy donors. Vbeta (60) and Jbeta (13) primers were used in the PCR. TCRdb's table, derived via immunoSEQ multiplex PCR, lists solely in-frame clones and lacks some. Of roughly 140,000 clones listed, about three fifths are singletons. Sequenced input: PBMCs. The receptors originated from a woman aged 30 to 39 in good health and CMV-seropositive.

The V call is TRBV2, the J call TRBJ1-5; TRBD1 agrees at 7 bases. Germline assignment: CDR1 SNHLY and CDR2 FYNNEI. V dropped 7 bases and J dropped 6; count of bases not matched to a gene: 6. The CDR3 is 13 residues long. CDR3 sequence: CASTYRGSQPQHF. The CDR3 DNA reads TGTGCCAGCACTTACAGGGGAAGTCAGCCCCAGCATTTT.

The rearrangement links TRBV5-6 to TRBJ2-7; D might be TRBD1 (6 bases). Germline values: CDR1 SGHDT, CDR2 YYEEEE. The CDR3 totals 16 residues. The germline V and J ends were trimmed by 4 bases and 6 bases, with 23 bases remaining between them. The chain's CDR3 is CASSPTFQVGGLEQYF. The DNA for the CDR3 is TGTGCCAGCAGCCCAACCTTTCAGGTTGGGGGCCTCGAGCAGTACTTC.

This clone was seen more than once but under ten times. The gene calls are TRBV5-1 and TRBJ2-1, with a possible D match to TRBD1 (6 bases). The V end was cut by 0 bases, the J end by 7 bases, with 14 bases between. This CDR3 contains 15 residues. CDR1 and CDR2 (germline): SGHRS, YFSETQ. CDR3 protein: CASSLAPGEWNEQFF. CDR3 sequence (DNA): TGCGCCAGCAGCTTGGCGCCAGGGGAGTGGAATGAGCAGTTCTTC.

This sequence joins TRBV6-6 and TRBJ1-5, with D unclear. The germline gives CDR1 MNHNY, CDR2 SVGAGI (reference sequence). The CDR3 covers 16 residues. V was clipped by 2 bases and J by 5 bases, with 16 bases between them. The CDR3, as DNA: TGTGCCAGCAGTTACGTCCGCGGGGAAACATATCAGCCCCAGCATTTT. Translating gives CASSYVRGETYQPQHF.

The rearrangement joins TRBV19 to TRBJ2-7; D might be TRBD1 (6 bases). The CDR3 extends over 14 amino acids. The V gene lost 8 bases and the J gene lost 4 bases, with 18 bases spanning the gap. Germline CDR1 LNHDA, CDR2 SQIVND (reference sequence). CDR3: CASSTVLGGYEQYF. The DNA for the CDR3 is TGTGCCAGTTCAACGGTCCTAGGGGGTTACGAGCAGTACTTC.

The DNA of the CDR3 is TGTGCCAGCAGCCCAATAGCGGGAGGGCCAGTAGATACGCAGTATTTT. This sequence encodes CASSPIAGGPVDTQYF. This chain uses TRBV7-9 with TRBJ2-3; 11 bases map to TRBD2. This CDR3 contains 16 residues. Germline V CDR1 and CDR2: SEHNR, FQNEAQ (reference sequence). V trimming: 5 bases; J trimming: 5 bases; junction bases outside the gene matches: 9.

This clone was seen just once. The V and J genes are TRBV2 and TRBJ1-2; 7 bases fit TRBD1. The length of the CDR3 is 15 residues. J lost 4 bases, V lost 6 bases, and 11 bases had no gene match. Germline CDR1 and CDR2: SNHLY and FYNNEI. This chain's CDR3 is CASSPGRGYSYGYTF. CDR3 sequence (DNA): TGTGCCAGCAGCCCGGGCAGGGGGTATAGCTATGGCTACACCTTC.

The rearrangement uses TRBV2 and TRBJ2-3; TRBD2 agrees at 7 bases. The CDR3 runs 14 residues. Trimming cost V 8 bases and J 5 bases; bases outside gene matches: 10. Germline CDR1 SNHLY, CDR2 FYNNEI. The CDR3 DNA is TGTGCCAGCGCAGCGGGGACCTCCAGAGATACGCAGTATTTT. This gives the protein CASAAGTSRDTQYF.

The chain joins TRBV28 to TRBJ1-2; TRBD1 aligns across 7 bases. CDR3 size: 13 residues. Germline assignment: CDR1 MDHEN and CDR2 SYDVKM. Trimming took 4 bases from V and 7 from J; bases not matched to a gene: 6. The CDR3 coding sequence is TGTGCCAGCAGTTCCGGGACAGTCTCTGGCTACACCTTC. This translates into CASSSGTVSGYTF.